This record concerns one TCR beta chain sequence. This sample is part of a study of shared clonotypes between healthy human individuals. Study-level background: Those who served as donors were a couple of women and three men between the ages of 18 and 49.

Generated by immunoSEQ multiplex PCR, the TCRdb table keeps only in-frame clones and is missing some. The profile shows approximately 2.5 million clones, 93% of them singletons. The CDR3 contains 13 residues. Deletions cut 2 bases from V and 9 bases from J, with 8 bases between. Germline CDR1 reads MRHNA; CDR2 reads SNTAGT. The sequence came from a man between 18 and 35 years old in good health. Some clones in this sample may be carry-over from other donors' samples. This chain connects TRBV6-4 to TRBJ1-6; D not resolved. The sequenced material came from naive CD4+ T cells from PBMCs. Subset specified: CD45RA+ positively selected. CDR3 loop: CASSDGGFSPLHF. The CDR3 nucleotides are TGTGCCAGCAGTGACGGAGGGTTTTCACCCCTCCACTTT.